This is a list of T cell receptor beta chains from one sample in a study of blood T cell repertoires in COVID-19. The repertoire was sequenced with immunoSEQ multiplex PCR; TCRdb's copy has only in-frame clones and lacks some. The table includes 130,000 to 150,000 clones, around 80% detected once. Sample: peripheral blood. The receptors were gathered from a woman aged 55-69 years with acute or convalescent COVID-19. Each CDR3 is given with its conserved first and last residue. Each record gives: CDR3 DNA, CDR3 protein, V gene, D gene, CDR3 length, J gene. A D gene is named only where the DNA matches it firmly.

TGCGCCAGCAGCTTGGGCGGGAGGGCCGATGAGCAGTTCTTC,CASSLGGRADEQFF,TRBV5-1,TRBD2,14,TRBJ2-1
TGTGCCAGCTCGGGCGTCAGGGTTGTTGGGAAACAAGAGACCCAGTACTTC,CASSGVRVVGKQETQYF,TRBV28,.,17,TRBJ2-5
TGTGCCAGCAGCTTCGCGAGGGCAGATACGCAGTATTTT,CASSFARADTQYF,TRBV7-8,.,13,TRBJ2-3
TGTGCCACCAGTGATAAAGGAGAAGATACGCAGTATTTT,CATSDKGEDTQYF,TRBV24-1,.,13,TRBJ2-3
TGTGCCAGCAGCTTACGGGGGATCGGGGAGGCCGGGGAGCTGTTTTTT,CASSLRGIGEAGELFF,TRBV7-8,.,16,TRBJ2-2
TGCGCCAGCAGCTTGGTGCAGGGAGGTCAGCCCCAGCATTTT,CASSLVQGGQPQHF,TRBV5-1,.,14,TRBJ1-5
TGCAGTGCCTATGAGCAGTTCTTC,CSAYEQFF,TRBV20-1,.,8,TRBJ2-1
TGTGCCAGCGTCTTAGCGGGAGGAATTGATGAGCAGTTCTTC,CASVLAGGIDEQFF,TRBV6-5,TRBD2,14,TRBJ2-1
TGTGCCAGCAGCTTAGCAGGACTCGAGACCCAGTACTTC,CASSLAGLETQYF,TRBV7-7,.,13,TRBJ2-5
TGTGCCATCAGTGAGCGGGAGTCTTTTATGGAGCAGTTCTTC,CAISERESFMEQFF,TRBV10-3,.,14,TRBJ2-1